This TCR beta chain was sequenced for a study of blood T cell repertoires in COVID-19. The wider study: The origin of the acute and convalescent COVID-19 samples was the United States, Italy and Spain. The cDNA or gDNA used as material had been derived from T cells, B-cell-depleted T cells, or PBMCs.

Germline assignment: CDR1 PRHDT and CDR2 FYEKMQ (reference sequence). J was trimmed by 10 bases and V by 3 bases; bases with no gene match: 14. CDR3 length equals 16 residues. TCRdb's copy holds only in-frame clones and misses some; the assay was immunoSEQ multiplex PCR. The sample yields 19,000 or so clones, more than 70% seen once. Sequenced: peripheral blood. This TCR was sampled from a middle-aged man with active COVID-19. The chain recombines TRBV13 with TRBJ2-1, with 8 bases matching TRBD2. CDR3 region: CASSFGRDTIAGEQFF. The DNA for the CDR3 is TGTGCCAGCAGCTTTGGTCGGGATACTATAGCGGGGGAGCAGTTCTTC.